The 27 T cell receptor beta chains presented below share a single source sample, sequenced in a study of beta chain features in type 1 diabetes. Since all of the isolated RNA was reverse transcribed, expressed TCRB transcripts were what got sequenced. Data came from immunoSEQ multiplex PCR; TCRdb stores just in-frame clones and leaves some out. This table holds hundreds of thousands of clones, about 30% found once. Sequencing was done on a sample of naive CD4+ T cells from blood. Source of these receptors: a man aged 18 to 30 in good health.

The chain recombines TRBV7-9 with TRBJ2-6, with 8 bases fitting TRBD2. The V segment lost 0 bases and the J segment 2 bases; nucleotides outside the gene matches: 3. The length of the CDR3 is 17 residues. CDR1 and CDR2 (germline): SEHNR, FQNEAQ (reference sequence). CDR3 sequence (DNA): TGTGCCAGCAGCTTAGCTAGCGGGACTACTGGGGCCAACGTCCTGACTTTC. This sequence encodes CASSLASGTTGANVLTF.

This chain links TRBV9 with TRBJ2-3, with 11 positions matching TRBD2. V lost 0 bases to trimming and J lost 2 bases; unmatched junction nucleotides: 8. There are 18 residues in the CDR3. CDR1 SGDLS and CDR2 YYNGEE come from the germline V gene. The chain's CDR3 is CASSVGVSGRVVTDTQYF. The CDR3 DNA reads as TGTGCCAGCAGCGTAGGGGTTAGCGGGAGGGTGGTCACAGATACGCAGTATTTT.

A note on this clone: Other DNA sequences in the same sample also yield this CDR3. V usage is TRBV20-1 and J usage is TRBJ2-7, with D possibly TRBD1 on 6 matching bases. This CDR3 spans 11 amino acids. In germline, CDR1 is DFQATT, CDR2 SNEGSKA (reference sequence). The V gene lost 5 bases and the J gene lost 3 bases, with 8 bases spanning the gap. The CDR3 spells CSASDSYEQYF. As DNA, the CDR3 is TGCAGTGCTTCGGACAGCTACGAGCAGTACTTC.

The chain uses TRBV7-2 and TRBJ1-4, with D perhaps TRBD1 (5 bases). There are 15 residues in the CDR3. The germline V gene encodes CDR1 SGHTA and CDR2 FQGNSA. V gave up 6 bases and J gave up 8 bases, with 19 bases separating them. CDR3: CASSRRRGGDEKLFF. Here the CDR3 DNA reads TGTGCCAGCAGTCGTAGACGGGGGGGAGACGAAAAACTGTTTTTT. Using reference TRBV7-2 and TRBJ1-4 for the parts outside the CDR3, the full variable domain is GAGVSQSPSNKVTEKGKDVELRCDPISGHTALYWYRQSLGQGLEFLIYFQGNSAPDKSGLPSDRFSAERTGGSVSTLTIQRTQQEDSAVYLCASSRRRGGDEKLFFGSGTQLSVL.

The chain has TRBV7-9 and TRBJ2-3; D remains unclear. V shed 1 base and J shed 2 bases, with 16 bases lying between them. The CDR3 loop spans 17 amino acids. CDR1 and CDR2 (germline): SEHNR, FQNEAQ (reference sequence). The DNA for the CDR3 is TGTGCCAGCAGCTTAGGTTCTGGGCTTGCTAACACAGATACGCAGTATTTT. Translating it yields CASSLGSGLANTDTQYF.

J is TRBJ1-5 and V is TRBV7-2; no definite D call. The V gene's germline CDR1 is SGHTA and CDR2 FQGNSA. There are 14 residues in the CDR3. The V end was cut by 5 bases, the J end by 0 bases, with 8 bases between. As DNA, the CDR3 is TGTGCCAGCAGCGCCATGTTTAGCAATCAGCCCCAGCATTTT. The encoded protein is CASSAMFSNQPQHF. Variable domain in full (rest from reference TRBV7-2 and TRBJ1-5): GAGVSQSPSNKVTEKGKDVELRCDPISGHTALYWYRQSLGQGLEFLIYFQGNSAPDKSGLPSDRFSAERTGGSVSTLTIQRTQQEDSAVYLCASSAMFSNQPQHFGDGTRLSIL.

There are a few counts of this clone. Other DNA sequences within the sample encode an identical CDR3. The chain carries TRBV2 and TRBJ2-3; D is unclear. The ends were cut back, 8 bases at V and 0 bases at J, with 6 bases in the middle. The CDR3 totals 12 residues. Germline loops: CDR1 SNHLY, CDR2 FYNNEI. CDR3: CASRTSTDTQYF. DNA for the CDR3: TGTGCCAGCCGAACTAGCACAGATACGCAGTATTTT.

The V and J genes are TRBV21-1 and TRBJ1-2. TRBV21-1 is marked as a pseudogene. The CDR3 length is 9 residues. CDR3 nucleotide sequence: TGTGCCAGCAGCCATGGCTACACCTTC. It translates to CASSHGYTF.

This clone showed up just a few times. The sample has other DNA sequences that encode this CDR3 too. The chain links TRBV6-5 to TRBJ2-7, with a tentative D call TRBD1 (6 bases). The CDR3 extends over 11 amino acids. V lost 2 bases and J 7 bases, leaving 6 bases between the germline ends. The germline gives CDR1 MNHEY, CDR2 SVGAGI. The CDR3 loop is CASSYRGEQYF. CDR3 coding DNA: TGTGCCAGCAGTTACAGGGGGGAGCAGTACTTC.

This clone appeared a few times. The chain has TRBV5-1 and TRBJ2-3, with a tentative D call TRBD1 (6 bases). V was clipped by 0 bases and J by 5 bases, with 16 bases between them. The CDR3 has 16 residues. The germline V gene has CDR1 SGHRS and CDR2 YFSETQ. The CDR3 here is CASSLASGANRDTQYF. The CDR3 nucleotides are TGCGCCAGCAGCTTGGCGTCAGGGGCTAATAGAGATACGCAGTATTTT.

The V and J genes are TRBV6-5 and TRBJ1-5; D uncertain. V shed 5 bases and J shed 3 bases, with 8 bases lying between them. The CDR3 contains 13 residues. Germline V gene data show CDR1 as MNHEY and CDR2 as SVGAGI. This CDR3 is CASSGSYNQPQHF. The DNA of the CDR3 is TGTGCCAGCAGTGGGAGTTACAATCAGCCCCAGCATTTT.

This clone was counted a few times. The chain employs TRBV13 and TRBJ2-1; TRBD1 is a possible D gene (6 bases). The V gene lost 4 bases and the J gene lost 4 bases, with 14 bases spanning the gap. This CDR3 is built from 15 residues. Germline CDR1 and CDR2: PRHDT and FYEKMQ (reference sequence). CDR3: CASSSQARGYNEQFF. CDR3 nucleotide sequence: TGTGCCAGCAGCTCCCAAGCGAGGGGGTACAATGAGCAGTTCTTC.

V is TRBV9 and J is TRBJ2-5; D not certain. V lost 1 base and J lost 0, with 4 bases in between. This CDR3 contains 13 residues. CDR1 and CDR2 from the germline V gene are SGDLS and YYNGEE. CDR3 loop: CASSVNHQETQYF. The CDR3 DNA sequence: TGTGCCAGCAGCGTAAATCACCAAGAGACCCAGTACTTC.

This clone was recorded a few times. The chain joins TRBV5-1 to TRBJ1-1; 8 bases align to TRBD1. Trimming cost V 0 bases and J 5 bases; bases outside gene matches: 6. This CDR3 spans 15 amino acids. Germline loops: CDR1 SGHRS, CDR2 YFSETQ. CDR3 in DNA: TGCGCCAGCAGCTTGGAAGGACAGGGTGGAACTGAAGCTTTCTTT. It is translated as CASSLEGQGGTEAFF.

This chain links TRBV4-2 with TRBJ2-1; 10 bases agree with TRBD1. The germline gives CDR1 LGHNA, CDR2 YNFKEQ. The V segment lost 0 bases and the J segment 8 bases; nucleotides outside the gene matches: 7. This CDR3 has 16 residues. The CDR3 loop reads CASSQDVGTGAHEQFF. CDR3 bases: TGTGCCAGCAGCCAAGATGTGGGGACAGGGGCTCATGAGCAGTTCTTC.

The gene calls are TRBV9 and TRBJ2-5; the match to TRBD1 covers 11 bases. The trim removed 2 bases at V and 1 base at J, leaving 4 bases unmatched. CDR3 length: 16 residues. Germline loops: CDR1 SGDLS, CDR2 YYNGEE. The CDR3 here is CASSVHGTGGQETQYF. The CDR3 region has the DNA TGTGCCAGCAGCGTCCATGGGACAGGGGGCCAAGAGACCCAGTACTTC.

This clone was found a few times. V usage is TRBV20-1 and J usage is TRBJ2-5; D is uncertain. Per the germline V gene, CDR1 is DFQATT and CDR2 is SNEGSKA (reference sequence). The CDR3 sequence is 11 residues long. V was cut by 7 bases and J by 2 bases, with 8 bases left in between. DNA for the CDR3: TGCAGTGTTGTGGGACAAGAGACCCAGTACTTC. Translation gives CSVVGQETQYF.

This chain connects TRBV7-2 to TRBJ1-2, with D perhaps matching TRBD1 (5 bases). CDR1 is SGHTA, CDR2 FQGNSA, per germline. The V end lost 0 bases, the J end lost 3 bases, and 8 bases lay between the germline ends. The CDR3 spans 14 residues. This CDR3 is CASSLAGRDYGYTF. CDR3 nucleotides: TGTGCCAGCAGCTTAGCGGGCAGGGACTATGGCTACACCTTC.

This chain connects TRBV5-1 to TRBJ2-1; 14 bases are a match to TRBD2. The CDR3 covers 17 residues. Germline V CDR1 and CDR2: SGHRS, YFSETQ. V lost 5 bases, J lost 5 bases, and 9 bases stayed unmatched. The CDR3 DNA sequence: TGCGCCAGCAGGACAGGGACTAGCGGGAGCGGCCACAATGAGCAGTTCTTC. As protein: CASRTGTSGSGHNEQFF.

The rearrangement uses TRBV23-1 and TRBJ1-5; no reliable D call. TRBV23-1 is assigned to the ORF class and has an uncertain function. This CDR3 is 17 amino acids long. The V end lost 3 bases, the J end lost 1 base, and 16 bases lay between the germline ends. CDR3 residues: CASSHPSHGRSNQPQHF. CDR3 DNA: TGCGCCAGCAGTCACCCGTCCCACGGGAGGAGCAATCAGCCCCAGCATTTT.

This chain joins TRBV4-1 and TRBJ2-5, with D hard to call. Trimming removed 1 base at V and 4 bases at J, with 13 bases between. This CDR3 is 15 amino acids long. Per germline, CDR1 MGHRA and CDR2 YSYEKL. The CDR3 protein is CASSQGRAVGETQYF. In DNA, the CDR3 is TGCGCCAGCAGCCAAGGACGGGCAGTGGGAGAGACCCAGTACTTC.

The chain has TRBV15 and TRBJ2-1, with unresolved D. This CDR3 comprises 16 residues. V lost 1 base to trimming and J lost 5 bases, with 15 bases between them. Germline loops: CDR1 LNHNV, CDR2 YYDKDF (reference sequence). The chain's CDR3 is CATSRGGLEANNEQFF. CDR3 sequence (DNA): TGTGCCACCAGCAGAGGAGGTCTAGAGGCGAACAATGAGCAGTTCTTC.

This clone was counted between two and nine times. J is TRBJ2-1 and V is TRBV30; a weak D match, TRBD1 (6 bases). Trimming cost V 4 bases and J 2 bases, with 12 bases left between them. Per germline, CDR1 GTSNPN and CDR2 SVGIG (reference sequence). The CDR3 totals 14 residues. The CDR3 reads CAWTQGSTYNEQFF. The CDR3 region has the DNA TGTGCCTGGACCCAGGGGAGCACCTACAATGAGCAGTTCTTC.

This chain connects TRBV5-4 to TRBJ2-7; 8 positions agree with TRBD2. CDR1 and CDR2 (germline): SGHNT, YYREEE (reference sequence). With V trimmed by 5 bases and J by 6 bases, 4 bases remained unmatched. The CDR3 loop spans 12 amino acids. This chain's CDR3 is CASRGAGVEQYF. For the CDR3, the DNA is TGTGCCAGCAGGGGAGCGGGAGTCGAGCAGTACTTC.

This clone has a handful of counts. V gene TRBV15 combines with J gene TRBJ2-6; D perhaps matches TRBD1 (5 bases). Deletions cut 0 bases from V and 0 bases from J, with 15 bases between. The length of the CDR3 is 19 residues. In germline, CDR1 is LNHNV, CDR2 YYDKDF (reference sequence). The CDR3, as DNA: TGTGCCACCAGCAGAGATTTTCCAGGGAAGAGCTCTGGGGCCAACGTCCTGACTTTC. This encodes CATSRDFPGKSSGANVLTF.

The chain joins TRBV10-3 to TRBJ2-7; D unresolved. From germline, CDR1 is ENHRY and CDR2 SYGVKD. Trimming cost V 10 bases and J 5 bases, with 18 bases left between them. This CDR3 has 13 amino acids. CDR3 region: CASSPPWSDEQYF. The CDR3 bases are TGTGCCAGCAGCCCGCCCTGGAGCGACGAGCAGTACTTC.

CDR3 coding DNA: TGTGCCAGCAGCCAGCAGTCCAACACTGAAGCTTTCTTT. Protein product: CASSQQSNTEAFF. J is TRBJ1-1 and V is TRBV7-9, with no clear D. Germline V lookup: CDR1 SEHNR, CDR2 FQNEAQ (reference sequence). The CDR3 is 13 residues long. The V end was cut by 5 bases, the J end by 2 bases, with 9 bases between.